The table lists the clone carrying this T cell receptor beta chain with many counts. Antigen specificity is unknown. The template used for profiling TCR beta VDJ and CDR3 was genomic DNA. TCRdb itself ran the reads through MiXCR, one entry per CDR3 protein. The sample carries under 500,000 distinct CDR3 sequences, around a third recorded once. The data derive from a study of CD8+CD57+ T cells in acquired aplastic anemia. Findings and caveats of the study: Approximately 27 CD8+ CDR3 sequences occurred in both the patients and the controls.

Individuals selected for sequencing had exhibited CD8+CD57+ cell expansion on flow cytometry. Trimming removed 9 bases at V and 3 bases at J, with 15 bases between. CDR1 is ENHRY and CDR2 is SYGVKD in the germline V gene. CDR3 length: 14 amino acids. The sequencing input was sorted CD4+, CD8+, or CD8+CD57+ T cells (not recorded which) from PBMCs. The chain recombines TRBV10-3 with TRBJ1-3; perhaps TRBD1 as D (5 bases). This clonotype was sampled from a human donor with aplastic anemia. The CDR3 reads CAMTHWGVGNTIYF. As DNA, the CDR3 is TGTGCCATGACGCATTGGGGGGTTGGAAACACCATATATTTT.